A single sample is the source of the 18 T cell receptor beta chains below, sequenced in a study of beta chain features in type 1 diabetes. TCRB transcripts that were expressed got sequenced, as all of the isolated RNA had been reverse transcribed. Using immunoSEQ multiplex PCR, the repertoire was profiled, and TCRdb retains in-frame clones only, with some absent. The sample holds 160,000 or so clones, over 8.5% seen once. The material sequenced was central memory CD4+ T cells from blood. These receptors were obtained from a man aged 18 to 35 in good health.

This clone appeared a few times. Here the CDR3 DNA reads TGTGCCAGCAGAACAGGGACAGCGAACACCGGGGAGCTGTTTTTT. Its translation is CASRTGTANTGELFF. V is TRBV7-2 and J is TRBJ2-2, with 7 bases aligning to TRBD1. Germline assignment: CDR1 SGHTA and CDR2 FQGNSA. The CDR3 runs to 15 residues. Trimming cost V 6 bases and J 0 bases; bases outside gene matches: 4.

This clone occurred a few times. The V call is TRBV25-1, the J call TRBJ2-2; no clear D gene. The CDR3 has 14 amino acids. Trimming stripped 2 bases from V and 4 bases from J, with 8 bases between. CDR1 and CDR2 from the germline V gene are MGHDK and SYGVNS. The CDR3 DNA sequence: TGTGCCAGCAGTGAACTTACCCCCACCGGGGAGCTGTTTTTT. This gives the protein CASSELTPTGELFF.

V and J are TRBV7-9 and TRBJ2-7, with D possibly being TRBD2 (5 bases). The germline V gene encodes CDR1 SEHNR and CDR2 FQNEAQ (reference sequence). With 5 bases removed from V and 0 bases from J, the gap between germline ends came to 17 bases. The CDR3 sequence is 16 residues long. CDR3 loop: CASSPWGDPSSYEQYF. The CDR3 DNA sequence: TGTGCCAGCAGCCCCTGGGGAGACCCGAGCTCCTACGAGCAGTACTTC.

Here the CDR3 DNA reads TGTGCCAGCAGCCAACCTAGATATCAAGAGACCCAGTACTTC. Protein sequence: CASSQPRYQETQYF. V gene TRBV7-2 combines with J gene TRBJ2-5; no reliable D call. CDR1 SGHTA and CDR2 FQGNSA come from the germline V gene. V dropped 5 bases and J dropped 2 bases, with 12 bases sitting between them. The CDR3 runs 14 residues.

The chain couples TRBV18 to TRBJ1-5; no clear D gene. Germline V gene lookup returns CDR1 KGHSH and CDR2 LQKENI. The V gene lost 1 base and the J gene lost 4 bases, with 11 bases spanning the gap. The CDR3 is 15 residues long. The DNA of the CDR3 is TGTGCCAGCTCACCACGGGAAGGGCGAAATCAGCCCCAGCATTTT. This gives the protein CASSPREGRNQPQHF.

The chain combines TRBV13 with TRBJ2-1; 7 bases are shared with TRBD1. The CDR3 has 16 residues. The V and J ends lost 5 bases and 2 bases, in that order; junction bases with no gene match: 9. CDR1 is PRHDT and CDR2 is FYEKMQ in the germline V gene (reference sequence). CDR3 bases: TGTGCCAGCAGCCTCCGGACAGGCCGACCCTACAATGAGCAGTTCTTC. Protein: CASSLRTGRPYNEQFF.

The sample holds many counts of this clone. V gene TRBV7-2 combines with J gene TRBJ2-7, with D perhaps matching TRBD2 (5 bases). The CDR3 has 14 amino acids. Deletions cut 5 bases from V and 1 base from J, with 12 bases between. CDR1 is SGHTA and CDR2 is FQGNSA in the germline V gene. The chain's CDR3 is CASSPRVQSYEQYF. CDR3 in DNA: TGTGCCAGCAGCCCGCGGGTGCAATCCTACGAGCAGTACTTC.

This chain links TRBV10-3 with TRBJ2-5; no firm D call. The CDR3 is 13 residues long. Trimming stripped 3 bases from V and 3 bases from J, with 8 bases between. CDR1 is ENHRY, CDR2 SYGVKD, per germline. CDR3 protein: CAISDGLKETQYF. CDR3 nucleotides: TGTGCCATCAGTGATGGTCTCAAAGAGACCCAGTACTTC.

This chain links TRBV28 with TRBJ1-1, with a weak D call TRBD1 (5 bases). Trimming left V 10 bases short and J 1 base short, with 7 bases between. CDR3 length: 11 amino acids. Germline V gives CDR1 MDHEN, CDR2 SYDVKM. The CDR3 spells CAIRENTEAFF. CDR3 nucleotides: TGTGCCATCAGGGAGAACACTGAAGCTTTCTTT. The variable domain in full, completed from reference TRBV28 and TRBJ1-1, reads DVKVTQSSRYLVKRTGEKVFLECVQDMDHENMFWYRQDPGLGLRLIYFSYDVKMKEKGDIPEGYSVSREKKERFSLILESASTNQTSMYLCAIRENTEAFFGQGTRLTVV.

The sample holds a few counts of this clone. The chain carries TRBV28 and TRBJ2-7; D is perhaps TRBD1 or TRBD2 (5 bases each). V dropped 4 bases and J dropped 3 bases, with 10 bases sitting between them. From germline, CDR1 is MDHEN and CDR2 SYDVKM. The CDR3 consists of 13 residues. The CDR3 loop reads CASSSGGYYEQYF. The CDR3 DNA sequence: TGTGCCAGCAGTTCTGGGGGTTACTACGAGCAGTACTTC. Based on the CDR3 plus reference TRBV28 and TRBJ2-7, the full variable domain is DVKVTQSSRYLVKRTGEKVFLECVQDMDHENMFWYRQDPGLGLRLIYFSYDVKMKEKGDIPEGYSVSREKKERFSLILESASTNQTSMYLCASSSGGYYEQYFGPGTRLTVT.

The chain employs TRBV10-3 and TRBJ2-2; D is uncertain. The CDR3 totals 11 residues. V was shortened by 6 bases and J by 3 bases, with 2 bases between the two germline ends. Per germline, CDR1 ENHRY and CDR2 SYGVKD. CDR3 region: CAIRDTGELFF. CDR3 in DNA: TGTGCCATCAGGGACACCGGGGAGCTGTTTTTT.

This clone appeared many times. The V and J genes are TRBV19 and TRBJ2-1, with 7 bases fitting TRBD2. The J segment lost 13 bases and the V segment lost 5 bases, leaving 8 bases of the junction unmatched. Germline values: CDR1 LNHDA, CDR2 SQIVND (reference sequence). The CDR3 runs 12 residues. The CDR3 sequence: CASSGFLAAQFF. The CDR3 nucleotides are TGTGCCAGTAGTGGCTTTCTAGCGGCACAGTTCTTC.

The chain carries TRBV7-3 and TRBJ2-6; D is unclear. Trimming took off 6 bases at V and 0 bases at J, with 3 bases between the two ends. From germline, CDR1 is SGHTA and CDR2 FQGTGA. This CDR3 contains 13 residues. The CDR3 region has the DNA TGTGCCAGCAGAGACTCTGGGGCCAACGTCCTGACTTTC. Its translation: CASRDSGANVLTF.

This clone occurred a few times. This sequence joins TRBV4-1 and TRBJ2-5, with 15 nucleotides matching TRBD2. Trimming removed 1 base from V and 6 bases from J; junction bases left unmatched: 9. CDR1 MGHRA and CDR2 YSYEKL come from the germline V gene. This CDR3 has 18 residues. CDR3 amino acids: CASSQGGLAGGPGKTQYF. The CDR3 DNA sequence: TGCGCCAGCAGCCAAGGAGGACTAGCGGGAGGGCCGGGGAAGACCCAGTACTTC.

This clone has just a few counts. This chain uses TRBV5-6 with TRBJ2-7; 7 bases match TRBD2. The CDR3 is made up of 18 amino acids. J gave up 2 bases and V 0 bases, and 14 bases lay outside the gene matches. Germline CDR1 SGHDT, CDR2 YYEEEE. In DNA form, the CDR3 reads TGTGCCAGCAGCTTGGAGGGAGGGGCAGGAAGGAGGCCCTACGAGCAGTACTTC. Protein: CASSLEGGAGRRPYEQYF.

In nucleotides, the CDR3 is TGTGCCAGCAGCACCCGAGCTAGCGGGGGGATCAATGAGCAGTTCTTC. Protein sequence: CASSTRASGGINEQFF. The chain carries TRBV9 and TRBJ2-1; 11 positions agree with TRBD2. Looked up from germline, CDR1 is SGDLS and CDR2 is YYNGEE. V shed 4 bases, J shed 6 bases, and the junction held 9 bases outside the gene matches. The CDR3 is 16 amino acids.

A few counts support this clone. The rearrangement uses TRBV25-1 and TRBJ2-5; D is possibly TRBD1 or TRBD2 (5 bases each). Germline CDR1 is MGHDK and CDR2 is SYGVNS. The CDR3 runs to 12 residues. Trimming removed 5 bases from V and 5 bases from J, with 9 bases in between. CDR3 nucleotide sequence: TGTGCCAGCAGTATTGAGGGGGAGACCCAGTACTTC. It yields the protein CASSIEGETQYF.

The chain is built from TRBV11-2 and TRBJ2-3; 12 bases are shared with TRBD2. With V trimmed by 5 bases and J by 2 bases, 11 bases remained unmatched. This CDR3 comprises 18 residues. From germline, CDR1 is SGHAT and CDR2 FQNNGV. CDR3 residues: CASSPGRLAGAVTDTQYF. The CDR3 DNA reads TGTGCCAGCAGCCCCGGGCGACTAGCGGGAGCTGTCACAGATACGCAGTATTTT.